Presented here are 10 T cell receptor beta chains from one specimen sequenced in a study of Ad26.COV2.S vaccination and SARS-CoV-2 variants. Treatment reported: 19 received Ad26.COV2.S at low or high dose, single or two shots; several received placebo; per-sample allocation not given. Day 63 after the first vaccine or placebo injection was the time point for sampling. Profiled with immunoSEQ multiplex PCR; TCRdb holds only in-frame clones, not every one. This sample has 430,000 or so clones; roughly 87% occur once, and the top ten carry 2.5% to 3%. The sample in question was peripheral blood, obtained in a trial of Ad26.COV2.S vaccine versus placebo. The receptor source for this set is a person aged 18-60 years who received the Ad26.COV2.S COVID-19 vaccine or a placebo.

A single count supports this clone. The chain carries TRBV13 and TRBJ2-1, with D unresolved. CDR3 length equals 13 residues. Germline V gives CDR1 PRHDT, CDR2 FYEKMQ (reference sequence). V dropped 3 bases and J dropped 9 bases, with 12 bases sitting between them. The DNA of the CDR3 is TGTGCCAGCAGCTTTAGGTCGTTGGGTGAGCAGTTCTTC. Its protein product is CASSFRSLGEQFF.

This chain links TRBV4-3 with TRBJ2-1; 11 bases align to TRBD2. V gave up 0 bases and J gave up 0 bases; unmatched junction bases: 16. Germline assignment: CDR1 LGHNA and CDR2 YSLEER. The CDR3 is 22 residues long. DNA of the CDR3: TGCGCCAGCAGCCAAGAAGGTCTCGCTAGCGGGAGGTTGCCAAGCTCCTACAATGAGCAGTTCTTC. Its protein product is CASSQEGLASGRLPSSYNEQFF.

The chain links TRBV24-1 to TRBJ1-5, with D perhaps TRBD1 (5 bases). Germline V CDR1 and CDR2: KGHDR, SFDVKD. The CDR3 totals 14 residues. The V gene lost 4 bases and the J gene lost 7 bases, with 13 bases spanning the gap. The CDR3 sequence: CATSEVGTAQPQHF. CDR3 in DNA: TGTGCCACCAGTGAGGTGGGGACGGCCCAGCCCCAGCATTTT.

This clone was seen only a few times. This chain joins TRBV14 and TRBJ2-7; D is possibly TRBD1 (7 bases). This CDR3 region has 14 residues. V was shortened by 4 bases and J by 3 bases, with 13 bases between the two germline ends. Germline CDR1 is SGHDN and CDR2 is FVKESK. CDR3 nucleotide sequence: TGTGCCAGCAGCCGGGACAGCGGGTTCTACGAGCAGTACTTC. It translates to CASSRDSGFYEQYF.

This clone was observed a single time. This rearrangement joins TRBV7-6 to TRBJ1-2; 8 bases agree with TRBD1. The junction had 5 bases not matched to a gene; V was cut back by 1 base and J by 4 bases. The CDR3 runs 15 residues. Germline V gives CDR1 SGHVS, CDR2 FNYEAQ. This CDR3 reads CASSLDQGAGYGYTF. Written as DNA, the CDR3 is TGTGCCAGCAGCTTAGATCAGGGGGCGGGCTATGGCTACACCTTC.

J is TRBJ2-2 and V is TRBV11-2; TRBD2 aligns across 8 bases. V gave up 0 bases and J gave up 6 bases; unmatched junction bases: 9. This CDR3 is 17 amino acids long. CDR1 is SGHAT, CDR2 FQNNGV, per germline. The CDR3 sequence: CASSLDIVVAGSGELFF. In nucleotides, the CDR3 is TGTGCCAGCAGCTTAGATATCGTGGTAGCGGGATCCGGGGAGCTGTTTTTT.

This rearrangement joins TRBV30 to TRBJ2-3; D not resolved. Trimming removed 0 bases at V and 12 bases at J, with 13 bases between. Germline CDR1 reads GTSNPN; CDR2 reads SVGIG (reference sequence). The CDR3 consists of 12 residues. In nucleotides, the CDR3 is TGTGCCTGGAGTGTAAAGGGTATTCATCAGTATTTT. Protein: CAWSVKGIHQYF.

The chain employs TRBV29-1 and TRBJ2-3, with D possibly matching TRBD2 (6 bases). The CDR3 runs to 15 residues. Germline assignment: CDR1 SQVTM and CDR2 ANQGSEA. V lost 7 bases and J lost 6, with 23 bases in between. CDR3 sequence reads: CSAAYRDSILDTQYF. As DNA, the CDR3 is TGCAGCGCCGCTTACCGGGACTCTATTTTGGATACGCAGTATTTT.

The CDR3 region is CASSAGTSSSYEQYV. As DNA, the CDR3 is TGTGCCAGCAGCGCCGGGACTTCTAGCTCCTACGAGCAGTACGTC. V is TRBV5-4 and J is TRBJ2-7; possible D gene TRBD2, 6 bases. This CDR3 comprises 15 residues. Germline CDR1 is SGHNT and CDR2 is YYREEE (reference sequence). Trimming removed 4 bases at V and 0 bases at J, with 14 bases between.

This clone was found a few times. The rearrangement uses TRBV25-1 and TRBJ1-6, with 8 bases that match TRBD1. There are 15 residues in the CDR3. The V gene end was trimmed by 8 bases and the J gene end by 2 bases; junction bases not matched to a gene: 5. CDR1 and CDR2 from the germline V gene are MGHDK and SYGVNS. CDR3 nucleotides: TGTGCCAGCCAACAGGGGGGGCCCTATAATTCACCCCTCCACTTT. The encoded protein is CASQQGGPYNSPLHF.